Described below is a single T cell receptor beta chain sequence and its context. Its binding antigen is unknown. Nothing much larger sits one base from this clone, and base qualities are not available. The germline V gene (reference sequence) gives CDR1 as MNHNY and CDR2 as SVGAGI. Counted from cysteine to phenylalanine, this CDR3 has 16 amino acids. CDR3 DNA only is kept here, 48 bases in frame from base 1. V sheds 5 bases and J sheds 3 bases, leaving 17 bases between their ends. The CDR3 regions of human TCRbeta chains were subjected to immunosequencing. For the original study's pipeline: Repertoire TCRs were matched against a reference library of SARS-CoV-2-specific TCRs generated with the MIRA antigen-specificity platform. Breadth was defined as the fraction of unique TCRs that were SARS-CoV-2-associated, and depth was defined as the fraction of total T cells that were SARS-CoV-2-associated. Using the MIRA data, each spike-specific TCR was assigned both to the spike region to which the TCR was reactive and to a CD4 or CD8 class. Log10-transformed breadth and depth values were compared by one-way ANOVA with Sidak's multiple comparisons tests. TCRdb re-hosts the immuneACCESS table, in-frame sequences only. Its copies lack some clones; in the studies checked, an unresolved V gene accounts for under half of them, and the cause for the rest is not known. The DNA gave D and trimming, while V, J and clone size come from that table. This sample holds 95,000 to 110,000 clones; 89% were observed only once. The ten largest clones capture about 19% of the sample.

The meaning of the sample's time point label: baseline before first vaccination. The vaccinee samples were drawn from two UK trials, COV001 and COV002, one of which was a single-blind randomized controlled phase 2/3 trial testing AZD1222 (ChAdOx1 nCoV-19) in healthy adults. For TCRbeta chain sequencing, PBMC samples were collected from trial participants at day 0 and at day 28 after the second dose. The data were obtained in a study of T cell responses to AZD1222 COVID-19 vaccine (dated by TCRdb to the early 2020s). At the level of the whole study: AZD1222 recipients given second doses at about 4 weeks or at about 12 weeks were pooled, since spike-specific TCR depth and breadth were not found to differ between the two schedules. A total of 233 trial participants underwent TCR sequencing, of whom 200 to 220 had received two doses of AZD1222 and about 25 had received two doses of the MenACWY control vaccine. Trial participants were enrolled into age subgroups of 18-55, 56-69 and 70-plus years, which contained about 150, 27 and 61 TCR-sequenced participants, respectively. The study at large found these results: Because no day 14 peak-response samples were available, repertoires were characterized only after the peak T cell response. The 56-69-year group was small, and its depth increase did not reach significance, likely because of low power. Nearly half of unique spike-specific TCRs reportedly recognized epitopes outside regions mutated in the B.1.351 and B.1.1.7 variants. After two AZD1222 doses, spike-specific TCR breadth and depth were significantly higher than at day 0 and than in MenACWY recipients. Participants were mostly white British, with more females than males. The authors suggested clonal diversity may have been underestimated. Conclusions about previously exposed vaccinees are limited, since just five to seven AZD1222 recipients were seropositive for SARS-CoV-2 at baseline. CD4 TCRs associated with the vaccine covered the entire spike protein, and the dominant responses were in regions 160-218 and 743-854.

The clonotype comes from an adult in good health. This receptor chain uses TRBV6-6 and TRBJ1-3; no D gene is confidently identified. The material sequenced was peripheral blood, taken on day 0 of AZD1222 vaccination. The CDR3 reads as follows: CASSRGFIGGGNTIYF. The DNA is TGTGCCAGCAGTCGAGGCTTCATTGGAGGTGGAAACACCATATATTTT.